Listed below are T cell receptor beta chains from one sample, sequenced in a study of cytomegalovirus exposure and HLA in healthy donors. Repertoires were generated with immunoSEQ multiplex PCR, while TCRdb's copy carries only in-frame clones and drops some. The sample records about 130,000 clones, 81% being singletons. The material sequenced was PBMCs. Receptor source: a man aged 18 to 30 in good health and CMV-seropositive. The CDR3 runs from the conserved cysteine through the conserved F or W. Each record gives: V gene, clone size, J gene, D gene, CDR3 DNA, CDR3 protein. D genes are given only for firm matches. Only part of the rows carry a size: once, few, many, or a class if the clone is expanded.

TRBV6-5	NA	TRBJ1-6	TRBD1	TGTGCCAGCAGTTACTCTAGGGGGCTGGTTGGGTCACCCCTCCACTTT	CASSYSRGLVGSPLHF
TRBV27	NA	TRBJ2-5	NA	TGTGCCAGCAGTTTTAAGGGGAGGGAGACCCAGTACTTC	CASSFKGRETQYF
TRBV25-1	NA	TRBJ1-6	TRBD1	TGTGCCAGCAGTGAACCCGGACAGGGGGACTCACCCCTCCACTTT	CASSEPGQGDSPLHF
TRBV27	few	TRBJ2-2	TRBD2	TGTGCCAGCAGTTTATCTCCGGGACTAGCGACGAACACCGGGGAGCTGTTTTTT	CASSLSPGLATNTGELFF
TRBV11-2	few	TRBJ2-6	NA	TGTGCCAGCGTTTTTTCCGTCGCTGGGGCCAACGTCCTGACTTTC	CASVFSVAGANVLTF
TRBV5-1	NA	TRBJ1-1	NA	TGCGCCAGCAGCTTGACAGGGTACACTGAAGCTTTCTTT	CASSLTGYTEAFF
TRBV4-3	NA	TRBJ1-6	NA	TGCGCCAGCAGCCGACGCACAGGGTTTGCAGAGAATAATTCACCCCTCCACTTT	CASSRRTGFAENNSPLHF
TRBV27	once	TRBJ1-4	TRBD1	TGTGCCAGCAGTTTAAGCTACAGGGGTGTTGGGGAAAAACTGTTTTTT	CASSLSYRGVGEKLFF
TRBV19	NA	TRBJ1-5	NA	TGTGCCAGTAAACAACATAGCAATCAGCCCCAGCATTTT	CASKQHSNQPQHF
TRBV9	NA	TRBJ2-3	TRBD2	TGTGCCAGCAGCGTAGAGGCTTTAGGGCTAGCGGGAGTGGGAGATACGCAGTATTTT	CASSVEALGLAGVGDTQYF
TRBV19	NA	TRBJ2-1	TRBD2	TGTGCCAGTAGTACCCTAGCGGGGGAGCAGTTCTTC	CASSTLAGEQFF
TRBV7-9	NA	TRBJ2-5	TRBD1	TGTGCCAGCAGCTTGTCGACAGGGGGCCAAGAGACCCAGTACTTC	CASSLSTGGQETQYF
TRBV30	NA	TRBJ2-7	NA	TGTGCCTGGAAATTCGGGGGTAACTACGAGCAGTACTTC	CAWKFGGNYEQYF
TRBV29-1	few	TRBJ2-5	NA	TGCAGCGTGTTACTCGGGGGGCAGGAGACCCAGTACTTC	CSVLLGGQETQYF
TRBV6-6	NA	TRBJ2-7	TRBD1	TGTGCCAGCACTCTCGGACAGGGGGATAACGAGCAGTACTTC	CASTLGQGDNEQYF
TRBV7-2	few	TRBJ1-2	NA	TGTGCCAGCAGCTTAGTGGGGGGGCTAGCTAACTATGGCTACACCTTC	CASSLVGGLANYGYTF
TRBV5-1	once	TRBJ2-3	TRBD2	TGCGCCAGCAGCTTGGGACTAGCGCCCACAGATACGCAGTATTTT	CASSLGLAPTDTQYF
TRBV7-8	NA	TRBJ1-2	NA	TGTGCCAGCAGCCACCCGTTGGGCGGCTACACCTTC	CASSHPLGGYTF
TRBV7-9	once	TRBJ1-1	TRBD1	TGTTCCAGCAGCTTTTGGACAGGGTTGGGAAACACTGAAGCTTTCTTT	CSSSFWTGLGNTEAFF
TRBV2	NA	TRBJ2-3	NA	TGTGCCAGCAGTGTAGTTTCGGTCACAGATACGCAGTATTTT	CASSVVSVTDTQYF
TRBV7-2	few	TRBJ2-7	NA	TGTGCCAGCAGCCTGGGACCCGGGGGGCAGTACTTC	CASSLGPGGQYF
TRBV4-3	NA	TRBJ2-1	NA	TGCGCCAGCAGCCAAGAGATCGAGGTAGGGGATGAGCAGTTCTTC	CASSQEIEVGDEQFF
TRBV5-1	NA	TRBJ2-1	NA	TGCGCCAGCAGCTTGATCACAGCGGGTTCCTACAATGAGCAGTTCTTC	CASSLITAGSYNEQFF
TRBV7-2	NA	TRBJ2-1	NA	TGTGCCAGCAGCTCCAGGCTAGGGGGGGACAATGAGCAGTTCTTC	CASSSRLGGDNEQFF
TRBV30	NA	TRBJ2-3	TRBD1	TGTGCCTGGAGTGTACCCCCCCCCGGGACAGGGGTCACAGATACGCAGTATTTT	CAWSVPPPGTGVTDTQYF